This entry describes one TCR beta chain. Per germline, CDR1 KGHSY and CDR2 FQNENV. The junction had 11 bases not matched to a gene; V was cut back by 4 bases and J by 4 bases. The CDR3 contains 16 residues. This record belongs to a study of blood T cell repertoires in COVID-19. Study information: Material from acute and convalescent COVID-19 was sourced from the United States, Italy and Spain. Nucleic acid was either cDNA or gDNA, and it came from T cells, B-cell-depleted T cells, or PBMCs.

Followed over time, Seattle patients had been enrolled while infection was active. Per the original data handling: Reference gene primer amplification gave nucleated cell count estimates. Data came from immunoSEQ multiplex PCR; TCRdb stores just in-frame clones and leaves some out. That table gives V, J and clone size, and the DNA gave D and trimming. The table shows about 140,000 clones, with 84% occurring only once. Sequenced sample: peripheral blood. This rearrangement joins TRBV16 to TRBJ2-7; 9 nucleotides line up with TRBD1. This TCR was recovered from a young man with COVID-19, enrolled during active disease. The CDR3 reads CASSPPGDRARYEQYF. CDR3 coding DNA: TGTGCCAGCAGCCCCCCCGGGGACAGGGCTCGATACGAGCAGTACTTC.